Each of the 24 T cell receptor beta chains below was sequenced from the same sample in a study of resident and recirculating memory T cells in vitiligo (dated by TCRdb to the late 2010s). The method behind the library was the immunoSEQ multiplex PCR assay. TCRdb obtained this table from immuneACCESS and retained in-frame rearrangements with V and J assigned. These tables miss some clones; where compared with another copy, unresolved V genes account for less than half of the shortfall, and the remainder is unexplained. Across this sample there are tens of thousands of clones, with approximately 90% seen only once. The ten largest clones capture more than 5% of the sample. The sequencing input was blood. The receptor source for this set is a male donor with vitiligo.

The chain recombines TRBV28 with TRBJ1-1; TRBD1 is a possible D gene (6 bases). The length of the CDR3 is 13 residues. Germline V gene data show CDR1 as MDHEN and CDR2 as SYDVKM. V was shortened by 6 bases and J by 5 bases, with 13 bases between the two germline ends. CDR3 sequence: CASSSGEGTEAFF. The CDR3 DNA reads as TGTGCCAGCAGCTCAGGGGAAGGGACTGAAGCTTTCTTT.

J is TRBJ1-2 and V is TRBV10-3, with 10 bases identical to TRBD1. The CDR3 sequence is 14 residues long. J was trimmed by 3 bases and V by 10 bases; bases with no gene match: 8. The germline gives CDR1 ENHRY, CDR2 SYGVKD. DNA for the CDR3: TGTGCCACCAAATCGGACAGGGGGTACTATGGCTACACCTTC. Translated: CATKSDRGYYGYTF.

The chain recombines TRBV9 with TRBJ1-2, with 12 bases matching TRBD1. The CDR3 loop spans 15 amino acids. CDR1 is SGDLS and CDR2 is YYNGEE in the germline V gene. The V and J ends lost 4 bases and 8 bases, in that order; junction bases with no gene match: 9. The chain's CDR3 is CASSPGGTGGNGYTF. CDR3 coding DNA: TGTGCCAGCAGCCCAGGGGGGACAGGGGGCAACGGCTACACCTTC.

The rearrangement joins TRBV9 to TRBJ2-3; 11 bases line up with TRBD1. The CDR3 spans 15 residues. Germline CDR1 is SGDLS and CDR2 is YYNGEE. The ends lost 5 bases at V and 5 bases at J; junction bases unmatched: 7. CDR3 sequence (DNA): TGTGCCAGCAGTCCTCGGGACAGGGGGGTAGATACGCAGTATTTT. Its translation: CASSPRDRGVDTQYF.

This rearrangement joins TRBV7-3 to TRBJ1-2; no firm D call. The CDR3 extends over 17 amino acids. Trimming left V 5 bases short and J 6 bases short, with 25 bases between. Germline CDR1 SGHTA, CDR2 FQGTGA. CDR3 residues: CASSTPLRGGAIHGYTF. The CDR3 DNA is TGTGCCAGCAGCACCCCACTCCGGGGAGGTGCCATCCATGGCTACACCTTC. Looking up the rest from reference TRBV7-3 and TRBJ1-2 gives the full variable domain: GAGVSQTPSNKVTEKGKYVELRCDPISGHTALYWYRQSLGQGPEFLIYFQGTGAADDSGLPNDRFFAVRPEGSVSTLKIQRTERGDSAVYLCASSTPLRGGAIHGYTFGSGTRLTVV.

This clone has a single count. The CDR3 DNA reads as TGTGCCAGCAGCGACTGGACTAGCGGGAATGAGCAGTTCTTC. Protein: CASSDWTSGNEQFF. The genes are TRBV9 and TRBJ2-1, with 11 positions matching TRBD2. Germline V gene data show CDR1 as SGDLS and CDR2 as YYNGEE. With 3 bases clipped from V and 7 bases from J, the junction kept 3 bases outside the gene matches. This CDR3 has 14 residues.

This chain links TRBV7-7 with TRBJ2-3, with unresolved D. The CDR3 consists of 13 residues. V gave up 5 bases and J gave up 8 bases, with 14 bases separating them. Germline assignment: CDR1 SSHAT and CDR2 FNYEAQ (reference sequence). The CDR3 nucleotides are TGTGCCAGCAGCCCCGGTCCCACGGGTACGCAGTATTTT. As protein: CASSPGPTGTQYF.

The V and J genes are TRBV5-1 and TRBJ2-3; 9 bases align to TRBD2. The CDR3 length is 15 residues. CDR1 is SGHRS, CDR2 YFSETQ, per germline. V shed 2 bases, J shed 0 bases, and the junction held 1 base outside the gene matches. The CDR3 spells CASSFLAGSTDTQYF. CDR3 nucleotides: TGCGCCAGCAGCTTCCTAGCGGGGAGCACAGATACGCAGTATTTT.

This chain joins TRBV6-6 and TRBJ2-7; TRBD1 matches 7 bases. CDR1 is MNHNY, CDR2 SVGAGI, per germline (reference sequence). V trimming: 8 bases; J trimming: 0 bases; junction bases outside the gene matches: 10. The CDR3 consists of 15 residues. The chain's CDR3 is CASGNPQGSSYEQYF. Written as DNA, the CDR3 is TGTGCCAGCGGGAACCCACAGGGGAGCTCCTACGAGCAGTACTTC.

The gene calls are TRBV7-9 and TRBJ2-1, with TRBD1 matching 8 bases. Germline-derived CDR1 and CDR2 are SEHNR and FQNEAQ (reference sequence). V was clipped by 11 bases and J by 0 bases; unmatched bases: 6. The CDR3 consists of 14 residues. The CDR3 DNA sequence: TGTGCCTGTTACAGGGGGAGCTCCTACAATGAGCAGTTCTTC. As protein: CACYRGSSYNEQFF.

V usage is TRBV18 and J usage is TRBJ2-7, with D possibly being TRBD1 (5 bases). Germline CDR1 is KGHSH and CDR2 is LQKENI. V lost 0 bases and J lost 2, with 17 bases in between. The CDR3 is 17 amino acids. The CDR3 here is CASSPPGLGRETYEQYF. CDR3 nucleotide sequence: TGTGCCAGCTCACCACCGGGGCTAGGCAGGGAAACCTACGAGCAGTACTTC.

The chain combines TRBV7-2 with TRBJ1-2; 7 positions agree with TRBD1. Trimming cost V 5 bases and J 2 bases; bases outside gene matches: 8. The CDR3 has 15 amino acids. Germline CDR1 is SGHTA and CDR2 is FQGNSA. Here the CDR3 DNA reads TGTGCCAGCAGCAACCCGCTAGGGGGCAACTATGGCTACACCTTC. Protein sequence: CASSNPLGGNYGYTF.

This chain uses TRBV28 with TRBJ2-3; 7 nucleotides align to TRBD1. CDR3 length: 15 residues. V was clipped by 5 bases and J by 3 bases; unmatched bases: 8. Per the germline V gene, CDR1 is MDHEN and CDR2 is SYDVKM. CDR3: CASSPPDRATDTQYF. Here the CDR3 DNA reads TGTGCCAGCAGTCCCCCCGACAGGGCGACAGATACGCAGTATTTT.

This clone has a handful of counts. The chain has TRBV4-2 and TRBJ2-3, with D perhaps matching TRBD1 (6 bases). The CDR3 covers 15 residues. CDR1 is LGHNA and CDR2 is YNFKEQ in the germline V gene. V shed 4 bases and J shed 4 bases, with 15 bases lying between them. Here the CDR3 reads CASSRQTGNADTQYF. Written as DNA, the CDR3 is TGTGCCAGCAGCCGCCAAACAGGGAACGCAGATACGCAGTATTTT.

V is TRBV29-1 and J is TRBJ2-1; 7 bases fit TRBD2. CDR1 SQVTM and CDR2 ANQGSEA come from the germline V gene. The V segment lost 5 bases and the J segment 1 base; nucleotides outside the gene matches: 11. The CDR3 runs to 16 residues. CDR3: CSVLTSRFTSYNEQFF. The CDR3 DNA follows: TGCAGCGTTCTGACTAGCAGGTTTACTTCCTACAATGAGCAGTTCTTC.

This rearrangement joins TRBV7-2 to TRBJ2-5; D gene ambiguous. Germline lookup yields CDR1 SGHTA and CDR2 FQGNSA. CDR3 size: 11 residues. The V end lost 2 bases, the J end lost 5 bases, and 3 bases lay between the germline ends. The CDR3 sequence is CASSLYETQYF. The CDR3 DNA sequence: TGTGCCAGCAGCTTATATGAGACCCAGTACTTC.

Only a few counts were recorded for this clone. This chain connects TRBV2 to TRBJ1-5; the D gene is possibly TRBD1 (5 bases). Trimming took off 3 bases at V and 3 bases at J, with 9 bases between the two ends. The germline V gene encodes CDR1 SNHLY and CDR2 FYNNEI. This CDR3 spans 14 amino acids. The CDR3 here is CASSDRQLNQPQHF. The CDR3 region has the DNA TGTGCCAGCAGTGACCGACAGCTCAATCAGCCCCAGCATTTT. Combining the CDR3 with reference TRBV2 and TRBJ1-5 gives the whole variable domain EPEVTQTPSHQVTQMGQEVILRCVPISNHLYFYWYRQILGQKVEFLVSFYNNEISEKSEIFDDQFSVERPDGSNFTLKIRSTKLEDSAMYFCASSDRQLNQPQHFGDGTRLSIL.

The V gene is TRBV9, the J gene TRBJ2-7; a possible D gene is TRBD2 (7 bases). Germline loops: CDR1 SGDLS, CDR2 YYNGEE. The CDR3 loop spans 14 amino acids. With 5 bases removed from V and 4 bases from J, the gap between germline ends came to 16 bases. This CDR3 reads CASSSVGGAYEQYF. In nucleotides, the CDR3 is TGTGCCAGCAGTTCTGTGGGGGGGGCTTACGAGCAGTACTTC.

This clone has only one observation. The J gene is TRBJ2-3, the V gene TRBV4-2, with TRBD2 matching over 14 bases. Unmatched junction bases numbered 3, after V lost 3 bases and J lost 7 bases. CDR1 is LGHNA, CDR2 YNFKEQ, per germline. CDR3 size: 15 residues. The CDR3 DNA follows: TGTGCCAGCAGCCAGACTAGCGGGAGGGCCAATACGCAGTATTTT. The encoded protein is CASSQTSGRANTQYF.

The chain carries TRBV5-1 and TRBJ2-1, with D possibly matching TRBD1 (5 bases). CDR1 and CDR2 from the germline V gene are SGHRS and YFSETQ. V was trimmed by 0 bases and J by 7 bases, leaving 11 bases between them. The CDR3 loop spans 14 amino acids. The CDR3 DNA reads TGCGCCAGCAGCTTGGGTGGGGCGCGGAATGAGCAGTTCTTC. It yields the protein CASSLGGARNEQFF.

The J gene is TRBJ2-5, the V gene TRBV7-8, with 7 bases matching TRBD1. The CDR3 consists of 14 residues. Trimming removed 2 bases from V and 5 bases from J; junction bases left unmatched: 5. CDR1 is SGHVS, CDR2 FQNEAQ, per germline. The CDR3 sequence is CASSLRTGPETQYF. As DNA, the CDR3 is TGTGCCAGCAGCTTACGGACAGGTCCGGAGACCCAGTACTTC.

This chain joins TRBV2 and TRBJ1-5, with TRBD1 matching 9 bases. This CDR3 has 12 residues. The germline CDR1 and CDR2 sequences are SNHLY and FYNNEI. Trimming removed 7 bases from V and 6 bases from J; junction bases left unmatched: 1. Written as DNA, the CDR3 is TGTGCCAGCAACAGGGGGCTTCAGCCCCAGCATTTT. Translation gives CASNRGLQPQHF.

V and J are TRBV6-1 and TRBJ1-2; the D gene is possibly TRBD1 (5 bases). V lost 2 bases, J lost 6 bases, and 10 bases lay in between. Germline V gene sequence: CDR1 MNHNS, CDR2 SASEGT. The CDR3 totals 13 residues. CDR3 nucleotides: TGTGCCAGCAGTGAAATCCGACAGAATGGCTACACCTTC. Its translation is CASSEIRQNGYTF.

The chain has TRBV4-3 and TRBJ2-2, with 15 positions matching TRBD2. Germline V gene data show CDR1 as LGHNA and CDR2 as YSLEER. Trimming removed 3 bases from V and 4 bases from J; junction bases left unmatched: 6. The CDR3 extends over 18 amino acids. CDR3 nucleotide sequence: TGCGCCAGCAGCCAGTGGACTAGCGGGAGGGCCGCCACCGGGGAGCTGTTTTTT. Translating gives CASSQWTSGRAATGELFF.